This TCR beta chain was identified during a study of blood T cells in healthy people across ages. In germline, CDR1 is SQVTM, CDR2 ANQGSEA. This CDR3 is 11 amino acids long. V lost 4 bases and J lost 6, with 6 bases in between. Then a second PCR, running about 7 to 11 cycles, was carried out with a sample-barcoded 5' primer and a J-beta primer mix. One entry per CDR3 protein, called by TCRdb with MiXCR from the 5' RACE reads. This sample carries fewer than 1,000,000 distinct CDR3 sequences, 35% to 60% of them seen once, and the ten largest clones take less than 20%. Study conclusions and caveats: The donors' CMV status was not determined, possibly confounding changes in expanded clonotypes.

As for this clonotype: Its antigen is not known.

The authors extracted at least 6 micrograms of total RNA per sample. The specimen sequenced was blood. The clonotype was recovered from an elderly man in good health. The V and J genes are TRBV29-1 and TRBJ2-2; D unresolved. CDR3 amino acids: CSVALSGELFF. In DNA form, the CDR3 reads TGCAGCGTTGCCCTTTCCGGGGAGCTGTTTTTT.